This T cell receptor beta chain was profiled in a study of tumor and adjacent non-tumor tissue in lung cancer. At least ten counts were recorded for this clonotype. Three rounds of nested PCR, following a modified ARM-PCR protocol, produced the TCRbeta library. From the multiplex PCR reads, TCRdb called clonotypes with MiXCR, one entry per CDR3 protein. Of some 100,000 distinct CDR3 sequences listed, about 64% were seen once; the top ten hold under 20%. No cell sorting was done before RNA was extracted from the tissue. This non-tumor lung sample came from over 3 cm beyond the tumor edge. Trimming shortened V by 8 bases and J by 6 bases, and 9 bases separated the two germline ends. This CDR3 spans 11 amino acids.

This clonotype was obtained from a man aged 60-69 years with non-small cell lung cancer. This chain uses TRBV12-3 or TRBV12-4 with TRBJ2-3; D might be TRBD2 (6 bases). The sample consisted of distant non-tumor lung tissue. For the CDR3, the DNA is TGTGCCAGCGGGAGGATGGATACGCAGTATTTT. It specifies CASGRMDTQYF.